This paragraph covers one T cell receptor (beta chain) sequence. The antigen is undetermined. TCRdb keeps only in-frame clones here, not all; method: immunoSEQ multiplex PCR. The table shows about 69,000 clones, with over 60% occurring only once. This record comes from a study of OX40 agonist ivuxolimab in advanced cancers. Study-wide results and limits: Determination of antigen specificity was not performed for the expanded peripheral T cells.

CDR1 is SGHRS, CDR2 YFSETQ, per germline. CDR3 length: 12 amino acids. The V gene lost 1 base and the J gene lost 7 bases, with 6 bases spanning the gap. V usage is TRBV5-1 and J usage is TRBJ2-1, with a tentative D call TRBD1 (6 bases). The receptor comes from an adult with an advanced solid tumor such as melanoma, head and neck, liver or kidney cancer. The sequencing used CD4+ or CD8+ T cells sorted from blood, collected in a trial of the OX40 agonist ivuxolimab. The CDR3 nucleotides read TGCGCCAGCAGCTTGACAGGGAATGAGCAGTTCTTC. Its translation: CASSLTGNEQFF. Looking up the rest from reference TRBV5-1 and TRBJ2-1 gives the full variable domain: KAGVTQTPRYLIKTRGQQVTLSCSPISGHRSVSWYQQTPGQGLQFLFEYFSETQRNKGNFPGRFSGRQFSNSRSEMNVSTLELGDSALYLCASSLTGNEQFFGPGTRLTVL.